The clone carrying this T cell receptor (beta chain) was counted ten times or more. Antigen unknown. Amplification of TCR beta CDR3 regions used RNA as the template. TCR CDR3 regions were first amplified by RT-PCR with HTBI primers. TCRdb itself ran the multiplex PCR reads through MiXCR, one entry per CDR3 protein. The profile shows approximately 530,000 distinct CDR3 sequences, 16% of them singletons. This CDR3 spans 16 amino acids. Germline V gene sequence: CDR1 SQVTM, CDR2 ANQGSEA. With V trimmed by 6 bases and J by 5 bases, 15 bases remained unmatched. This specimen belongs to a study of T cells in Graves' hyperthyroidism and ophthalmopathy. General study points: Most thyroid clonotypes that were expanded above 0.001 also turned up in blood.

Stable disease denoted Graves' hyperthyroidism without ophthalmopathy progression within 18 months. The hyperthyroidism was newly diagnosed and had lasted under 2 months; the patients were aged 18 to 65. The PBMCs had their origin in 7.5 to 10 ml of fresh peripheral blood. The V gene is TRBV29-1, the J gene TRBJ2-2, with 7 bases identical to TRBD2. The sequencing input was blood. This receptor was obtained from a young woman with Graves' hyperthyroidism. The CDR3 DNA reads as TGCAGCGTGGAGGGCGTTGCGGGAGTCCAAACCGGGGAGCTGTTTTTT. Translating gives CSVEGVAGVQTGELFF.